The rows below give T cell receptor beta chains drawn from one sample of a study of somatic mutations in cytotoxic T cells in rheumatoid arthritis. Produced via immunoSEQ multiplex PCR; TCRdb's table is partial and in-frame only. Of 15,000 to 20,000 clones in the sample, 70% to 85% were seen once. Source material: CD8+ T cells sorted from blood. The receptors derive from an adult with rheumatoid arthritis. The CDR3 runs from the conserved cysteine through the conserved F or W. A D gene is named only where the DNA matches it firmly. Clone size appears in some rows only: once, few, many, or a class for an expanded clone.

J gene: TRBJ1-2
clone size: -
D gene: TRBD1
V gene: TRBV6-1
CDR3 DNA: TGTGCCAGCAGTACCGGGACAGGGGGCCGGGGCTACACCTTC
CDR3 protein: CASSTGTGGRGYTF

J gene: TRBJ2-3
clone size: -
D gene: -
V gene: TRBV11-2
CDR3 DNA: TGTGCCAGCAGCTCCTATGGGGATCCTAGCACAGATACGCAGTATTTT
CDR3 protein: CASSSYGDPSTDTQYF

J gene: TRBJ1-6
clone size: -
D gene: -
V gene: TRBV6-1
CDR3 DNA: TGTGCCAGCATAGGCAACTATAATTCACCCCTCCACTTT
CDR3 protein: CASIGNYNSPLHF

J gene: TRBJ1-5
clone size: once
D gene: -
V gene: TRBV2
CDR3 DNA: TGTGCCAGCGAGGGAGGAGGGGCAGGCAATCAGCCCCAGCATTTT
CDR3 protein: CASEGGGAGNQPQHF

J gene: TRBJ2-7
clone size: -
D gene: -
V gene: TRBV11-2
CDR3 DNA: TGTGCCAGCACCCTAGACCAGGGGAGCGAGCAGTACTTC
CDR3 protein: CASTLDQGSEQYF

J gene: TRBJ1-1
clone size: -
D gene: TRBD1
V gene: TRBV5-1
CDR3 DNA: TGCGCCAGCAGCTGGGACAGGGGGCGAGACACTGAAGCTTTCTTT
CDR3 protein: CASSWDRGRDTEAFF

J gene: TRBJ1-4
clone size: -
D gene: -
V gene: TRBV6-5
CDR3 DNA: TGTGCCAGCAGTTACTCGTTCACCGAAAAACTGTTTTTT
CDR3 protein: CASSYSFTEKLFF

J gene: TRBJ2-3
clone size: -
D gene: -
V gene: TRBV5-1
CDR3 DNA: TGCGCCAGCAGCTCTCCGACCCGCACAGATACGCAGTATTTT
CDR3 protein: CASSSPTRTDTQYF

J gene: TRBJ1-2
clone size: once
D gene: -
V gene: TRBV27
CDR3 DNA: TGTGCCAGCCTTGGCTTCTATGGCTACACCTTC
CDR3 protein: CASLGFYGYTF

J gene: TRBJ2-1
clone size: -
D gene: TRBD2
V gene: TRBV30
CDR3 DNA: TGTGCCTGGAATATTGGCGGGAGGGCCAATGAGCAGTTCTTC
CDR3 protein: CAWNIGGRANEQFF

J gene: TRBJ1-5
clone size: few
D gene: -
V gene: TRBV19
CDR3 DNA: TGTGCCAGTAGTATAGGGCAAAGGGGCAATCAGCCCCAGCATTTT
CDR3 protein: CASSIGQRGNQPQHF

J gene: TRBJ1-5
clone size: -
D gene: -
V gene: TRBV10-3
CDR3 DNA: TGTGCCACCCACGATGGGGGGAACCAGCCCCAGCATTTT
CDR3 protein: CATHDGGNQPQHF

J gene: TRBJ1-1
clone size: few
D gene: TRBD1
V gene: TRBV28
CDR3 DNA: TGTGCCAGCGGTACTACCGGGACAGGGAAAGCTTTCTTT
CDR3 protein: CASGTTGTGKAFF

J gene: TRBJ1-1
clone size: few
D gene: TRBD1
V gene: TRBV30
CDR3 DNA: TGTGCCTGCGACGGGACAGTGGATCCTGAAGCTTTCTTT
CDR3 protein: CACDGTVDPEAFF

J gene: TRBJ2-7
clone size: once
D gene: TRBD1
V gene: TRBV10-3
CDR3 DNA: TGTGCCATCAGGAAGTACCGGGACAGGGACGGTCTAGATAGGTTCTACGAGCAGTACTTC
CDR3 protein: CAIRKYRDRDGLDRFYEQYF

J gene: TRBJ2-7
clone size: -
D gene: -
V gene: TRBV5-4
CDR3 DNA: TGTGCCAGCAGTAGGGAGATTTGGGGCTCCTACGAGCAGTACTTC
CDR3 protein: CASSREIWGSYEQYF

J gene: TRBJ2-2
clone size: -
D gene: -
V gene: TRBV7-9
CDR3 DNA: TGTGCCAGCAGCGATGAGGGGTTCTCGGCCTACACCGGGGAGCTGTTTTTT
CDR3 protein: CASSDEGFSAYTGELFF

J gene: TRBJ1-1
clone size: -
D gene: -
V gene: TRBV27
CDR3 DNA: TGTGCCAGCAGTTTAGGTGGTCCGAACACTGAAGCTTTCTTT
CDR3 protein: CASSLGGPNTEAFF

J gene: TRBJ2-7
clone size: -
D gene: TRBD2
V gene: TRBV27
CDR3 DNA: TGTGCCAGCAGTTCCACTAGCGGGAGCTACGAGCAGTACTTC
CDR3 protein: CASSSTSGSYEQYF

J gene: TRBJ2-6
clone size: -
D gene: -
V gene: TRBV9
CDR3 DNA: TGTGCCAGCAGCCCGCAGGCTGGGGCCAACGTCCTGACTTTC
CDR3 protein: CASSPQAGANVLTF

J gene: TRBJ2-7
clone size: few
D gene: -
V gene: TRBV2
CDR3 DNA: TGTGCCAGCAGTGACCGGGACGGCTCCTACGAGCAGTACTTC
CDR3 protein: CASSDRDGSYEQYF

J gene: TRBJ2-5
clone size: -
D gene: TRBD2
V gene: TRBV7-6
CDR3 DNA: TGTGCCAGCAGCTCTAGCGGGAGGGCCTTAGAGACCCAGTACTTC
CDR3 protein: CASSSSGRALETQYF

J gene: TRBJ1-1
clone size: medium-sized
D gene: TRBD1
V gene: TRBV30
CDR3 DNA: TGTGCCTGGTCCCCCAACAGGGGGCTCATCCGTGAAGCTTTCTTT
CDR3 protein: CAWSPNRGLIREAFF

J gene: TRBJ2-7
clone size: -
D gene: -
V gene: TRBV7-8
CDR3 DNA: TGTGCCAGCAGCCCTAAGGCCGAGCAGTACTTC
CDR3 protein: CASSPKAEQYF

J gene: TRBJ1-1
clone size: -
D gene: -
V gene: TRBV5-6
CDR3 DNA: TGTGCCAGCAGGGGGGACACGAACACTGAAGCTTTCTTT
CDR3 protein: CASRGDTNTEAFF

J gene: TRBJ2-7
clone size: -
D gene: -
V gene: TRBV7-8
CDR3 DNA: TGTGCCAGCAGCTTAGGACAGCTCTACGAGCAGTACTTC
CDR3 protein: CASSLGQLYEQYF

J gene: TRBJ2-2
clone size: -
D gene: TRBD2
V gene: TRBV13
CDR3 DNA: TGTGCCAGCAGCCCTTTCGGGCTAGCGGGGCCGAACACCGGGGAGCTGTTTTTT
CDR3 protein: CASSPFGLAGPNTGELFF

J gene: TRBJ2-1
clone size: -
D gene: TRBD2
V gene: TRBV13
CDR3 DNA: TGTGCCAGCAGCTTAGGGGGAGGGCCTGACAATGAGCAGTTCTTC
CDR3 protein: CASSLGGGPDNEQFF

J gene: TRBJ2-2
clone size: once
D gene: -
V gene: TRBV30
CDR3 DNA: TGTGCCTGGAGAATAGCGAACACCGGGGAGCTGTTTTTT
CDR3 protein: CAWRIANTGELFF

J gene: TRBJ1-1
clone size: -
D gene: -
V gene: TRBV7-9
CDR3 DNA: TGTGCCAGCAGCCCCCGGAGCAGGGAGAACACTGAAGCTTTCTTT
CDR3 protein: CASSPRSRENTEAFF

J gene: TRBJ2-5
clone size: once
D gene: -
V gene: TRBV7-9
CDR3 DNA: TGTGCCAGCAGCCCAGGGTTCGTTTCCCAAGAGACCCAGTACTTC
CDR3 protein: CASSPGFVSQETQYF

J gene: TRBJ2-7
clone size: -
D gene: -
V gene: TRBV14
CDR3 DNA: TGTGCCAGCAGCCAAGCCGGCTCCTACGAGCAGTACTTC
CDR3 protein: CASSQAGSYEQYF

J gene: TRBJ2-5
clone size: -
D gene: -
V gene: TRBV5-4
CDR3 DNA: TGTGCCAGCAGCTTGGGTGACGGGACCCAGTACTTC
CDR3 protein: CASSLGDGTQYF

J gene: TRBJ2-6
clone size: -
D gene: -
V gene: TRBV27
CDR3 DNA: TGTGCCAGCAGTTTCGGGGCTTTCTCTGGGGCCAACGTCCTGACTTTC
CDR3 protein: CASSFGAFSGANVLTF

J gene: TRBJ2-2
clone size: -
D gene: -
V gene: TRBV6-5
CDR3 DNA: TGTGCCAGCAGTTACGGGGGACGCACCGGGGAGCTGTTTTTT
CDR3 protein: CASSYGGRTGELFF

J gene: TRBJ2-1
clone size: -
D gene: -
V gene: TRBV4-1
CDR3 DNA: TGCGCCAGCAGCCAGATGTTCGGGGAGCAGTTCTTC
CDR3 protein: CASSQMFGEQFF

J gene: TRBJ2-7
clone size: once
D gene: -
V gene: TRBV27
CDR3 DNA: TGTGCCAGCAGTTTCTCAGTCTCCTACGAGCAGTACTTC
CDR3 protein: CASSFSVSYEQYF

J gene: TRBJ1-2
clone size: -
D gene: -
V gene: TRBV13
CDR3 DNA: TGTGCCAGCAGCTTAGCCAGGGATGGCTACACCTTC
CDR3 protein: CASSLARDGYTF

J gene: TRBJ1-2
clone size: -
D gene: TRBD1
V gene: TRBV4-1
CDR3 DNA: TGCGCCAGCAGCCAAGTGACAGGGGGCAGCTATGGCTACACCTTC
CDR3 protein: CASSQVTGGSYGYTF

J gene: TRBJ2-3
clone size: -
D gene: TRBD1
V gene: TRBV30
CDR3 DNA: TGTGCCTGGGGCCGGACAGGGGGCGGGTTAGATACGCAGTATTTT
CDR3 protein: CAWGRTGGGLDTQYF

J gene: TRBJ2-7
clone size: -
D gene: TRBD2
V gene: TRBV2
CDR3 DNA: TGTGCCAGCAGAAAGACTAGCGGGACCTACGAGCAGTACTTC
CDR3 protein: CASRKTSGTYEQYF

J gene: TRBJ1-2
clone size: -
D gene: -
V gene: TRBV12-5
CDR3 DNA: TGTGCTAGTGGTCCACAGGGAAACTATGGCTACACCTTC
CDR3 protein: CASGPQGNYGYTF

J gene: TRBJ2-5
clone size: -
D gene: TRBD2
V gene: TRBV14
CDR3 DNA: TGTGCCAGCAGCCAACTACTAGCGGGCCAAGAGACCCAGTACTTC
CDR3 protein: CASSQLLAGQETQYF

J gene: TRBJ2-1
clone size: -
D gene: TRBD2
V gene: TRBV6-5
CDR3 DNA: TGTGCCAGCAGTTACGGTCCACTAGCGGACAATGAGCAGTTCTTC
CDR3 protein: CASSYGPLADNEQFF

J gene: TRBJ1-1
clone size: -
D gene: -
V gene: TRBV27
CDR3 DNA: TGTGCCAGCAGTTTATCGAGGGGTTATGAAGCTTTCTTT
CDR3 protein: CASSLSRGYEAFF

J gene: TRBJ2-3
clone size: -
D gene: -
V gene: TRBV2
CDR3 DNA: TGTGCCAGCATTCGTTTAGGGGGGCCACTGGATACGCAGTATTTT
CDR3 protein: CASIRLGGPLDTQYF

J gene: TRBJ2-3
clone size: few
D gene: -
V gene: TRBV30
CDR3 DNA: TGTGCCTGGATAGAGGCGGGACATCGGACAGATACGCAGTATTTT
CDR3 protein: CAWIEAGHRTDTQYF

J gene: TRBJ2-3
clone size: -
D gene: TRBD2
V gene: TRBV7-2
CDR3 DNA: TGTGCCAGCAGCGTCGGACTAGCGGGAGCAGATACGCAGTATTTT
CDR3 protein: CASSVGLAGADTQYF

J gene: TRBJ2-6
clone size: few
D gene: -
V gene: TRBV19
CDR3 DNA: TGTGCCAGTAGTATAGTGGTGGGTGGGGCCAACGTCCTGACTTTC
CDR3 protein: CASSIVVGGANVLTF

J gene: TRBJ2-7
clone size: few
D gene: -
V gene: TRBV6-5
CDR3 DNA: TGTGCCAGCAGCCCCGCGGGTGTGGAGCAGTACTTC
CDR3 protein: CASSPAGVEQYF

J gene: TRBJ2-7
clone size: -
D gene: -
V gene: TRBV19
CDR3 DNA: TGTGCCAGTAGTACCGCACTAGCTTCCGAGCAGTACTTC
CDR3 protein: CASSTALASEQYF

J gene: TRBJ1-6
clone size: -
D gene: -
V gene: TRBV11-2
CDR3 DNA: TGTGCCAGCAGCCCCTGGGCCAGGGGAGGTAATTCACCCCTCCACTTT
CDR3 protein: CASSPWARGGNSPLHF